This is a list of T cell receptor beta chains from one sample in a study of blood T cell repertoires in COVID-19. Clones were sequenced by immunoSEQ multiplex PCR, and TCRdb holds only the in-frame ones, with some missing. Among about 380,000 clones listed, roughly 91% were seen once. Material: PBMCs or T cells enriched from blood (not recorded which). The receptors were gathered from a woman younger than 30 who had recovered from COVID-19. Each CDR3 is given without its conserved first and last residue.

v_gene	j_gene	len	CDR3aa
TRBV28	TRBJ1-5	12	ASSWTRVDQPQH
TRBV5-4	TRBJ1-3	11	ASSPPTGSTIY
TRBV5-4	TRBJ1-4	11	ASSLQKNEKLF
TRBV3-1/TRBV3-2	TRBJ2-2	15	ASSQNGQGANTGELF
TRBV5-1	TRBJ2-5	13	ASSFGTGVPETQY
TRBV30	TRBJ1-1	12	AWRPTGDDTEAF
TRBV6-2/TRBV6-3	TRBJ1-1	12	ASSYYAGDTEAF
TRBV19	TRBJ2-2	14	ASRVRAGLNTGELF
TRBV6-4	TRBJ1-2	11	ASSDSRARGYT
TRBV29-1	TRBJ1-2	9	SVDSGYGYT
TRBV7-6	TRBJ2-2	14	ASSGITPGSAGELF
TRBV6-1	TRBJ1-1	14	ASSEGPGVMNTEAF
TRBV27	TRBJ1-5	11	ASRRTVIQPQH
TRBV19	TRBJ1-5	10	ASTAGNQPQH
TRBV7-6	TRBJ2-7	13	ASRTGEIFSYEQY
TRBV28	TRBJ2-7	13	ASSFLAGGIYEQY
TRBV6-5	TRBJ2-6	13	ASRVQAYGANVLT
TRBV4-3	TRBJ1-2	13	ASSQAAGANYGYT
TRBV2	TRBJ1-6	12	ASKIGQFNSPLH
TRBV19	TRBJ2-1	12	ASSVDGGAYEQF
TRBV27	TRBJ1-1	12	ASRFRGQGTEAF
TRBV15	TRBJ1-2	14	ATSRDGQGLNYGYT
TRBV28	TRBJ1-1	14	ASSSTGVGFYIEAF